The 29 T cell receptor beta chains below were found in one sample sequenced in a study of T cells in women clearing cervical HPV infection. Some clones are missing from TCRdb's copy, which holds only in-frame ones; the method was immunoSEQ multiplex PCR. The sample has some 16,000 clones. Sample: blood buffy coat. The receptors come from a woman between 18 and 70 years old with a cervical HPV16 infection that either progressed to CIN3+ or cleared (not recorded which).

The part of the CDR3 DNA that was read is TGCGCCAGCAGCTGGAGCACAGGGGAGAACACTGAA. Residues: CASSWSTGENTE. The CDR3 in its entirety is CASSWSTGENTEAFF. The chain couples TRBV5-1 to TRBJ1-1; 7 positions agree with TRBD1. With the read ending 3 residues before the CDR3 end, the germline J gene is used to fill in that end. Trimming removed 3 bases from V and 1 base from J; junction bases left unmatched: 6. The CDR3 runs 15 residues. CDR1 SGHRS and CDR2 YFSETQ come from the germline V gene.

A note on this clone: The read falls 3 residues short of the CDR3 end, and the missing part is taken from the germline J gene. The J gene is TRBJ2-3, the V gene TRBV6-4; TRBD1 or TRBD2 may be the D gene (5 bases each). The V gene lost 0 bases and the J gene lost 4 bases, with 8 bases spanning the gap. Germline CDR1 and CDR2: MRHNA and SNTAGT. This CDR3 contains 14 residues. Incomplete CDR3 DNA: TGTGCCAGCAGTGACTCGAGGGGTTCAGATACG. Its translation is CASSDSRGSDT. The complete CDR3 sequence is CASSDSRGSDTQYF.

A word on this clone: The DNA ends 3 residues before the CDR3 does, and the rest of the CDR3 is filled in from the germline J gene. The V gene is TRBV6-1, the J gene TRBJ2-3; TRBD1 matches at 8 bases. The CDR3 sequence is 16 residues long. CDR1 and CDR2 (germline): MNHNS, SASEGT. V was pared by 4 bases and J by 2 bases, with 8 bases of the junction left unmatched. Partial CDR3 DNA: TGTGCCAGCAGTGCACTACAGGGGGTCCTCACAGATACG. This codes for CASSALQGVLTDT. In full, the CDR3 reads CASSALQGVLTDTQYF.

Regarding this clone: The CDR3 extends 3 residues past the end of the read, so its final part is completed from the germline J gene. The chain joins TRBV18 to TRBJ1-4; D not certain. The V end was cut by 0 bases, the J end by 5 bases, with 7 bases between. Per germline, CDR1 KGHSH and CDR2 LQKENI. This CDR3 contains 14 residues. CDR3 amino acids: CASSPPFRNEKLFF. CDR3 DNA (partial): TGTGCCAGCTCACCACCATTCAGGAATGAAAAA.

To note about this clone: The read comes to an end 3 residues before the CDR3 does, leaving the germline J gene to fill in the end. The chain couples TRBV7-9 to TRBJ1-3; D is possibly TRBD1 (5 bases). Per the germline V gene, CDR1 is SEHNR and CDR2 is FQNEAQ (reference sequence). Trimming stripped 2 bases from V and 2 bases from J, with 10 bases between. The CDR3 sequence is 15 residues long. This CDR3 reads CASSLSRGAGNTIYF. The CDR3 bases that were read are TGTGCCAGCAGCTTATCTAGAGGGGCTGGAAACACC.

Worth noting for this clone: The sequenced fragment ends 3 residues before the CDR3 boundary, so the rest is inferred from the germline J gene. This rearrangement joins TRBV2 to TRBJ1-2, with D unresolved. CDR1 and CDR2 from the germline V gene are SNHLY and FYNNEI. This CDR3 spans 14 amino acids. Trimming took off 7 bases at V and 6 bases at J, with 18 bases between the two ends. The sequenced CDR3 bases are TGTGCCAGCACCCCCGGTGCAGGTGTTAATGGC. Translation: CASTPGAGVNG. Given in full, the CDR3 is CASTPGAGVNGYTF.

For this clone: The read halts 3 residues ahead of the CDR3 end, with the missing end drawn from the germline J gene. The rearrangement uses TRBV7-3 and TRBJ1-1; TRBD1 is a possible D gene (6 bases). V was cut by 3 bases and J by 4 bases, with 9 bases left in between. The germline V gene has CDR1 SGHTA and CDR2 FQGTGA. This CDR3 contains 13 residues. The CDR3 loop reads CASSLDRRTEAFF. CDR3 bases read: TGTGCCAGCAGCTTGGACAGACGCACTGAA.

In the case of this clone: From the germline J gene comes the end of the CDR3, since the read stops 3 residues before it. The rearrangement joins TRBV20-1 to TRBJ2-7; 8 positions agree with TRBD1. Germline V gene sequence: CDR1 DFQATT, CDR2 SNEGSKA (reference sequence). The CDR3 is 14 residues long. V shed 0 bases, J shed 3 bases, and the junction held 4 bases outside the gene matches. CDR3 protein: CSAREYGQGYEQYF. The part of the CDR3 DNA that was read is TGCAGTGCTAGAGAATATGGACAGGGCTACGAG.

Comments on this clone: Coverage ceases 3 residues before the CDR3 finishes, and the germline J gene fills in the end. This rearrangement joins TRBV9 to TRBJ1-1; TRBD1 aligns across 11 bases. V gave up 3 bases and J gave up 5 bases; unmatched junction bases: 12. Germline values: CDR1 SGDLS, CDR2 YYNGEE. This CDR3 comprises 17 residues. This CDR3 reads CASSAQQGQGGRTEAFF. CDR3 DNA (partial): TGTGCCAGCAGCGCCCAGCAGGGACAGGGGGGACGGACTGAA.

In regard to this clone: The CDR3 end falls 3 residues outside the read, so it is completed with the germline J gene. The gene calls are TRBV7-8 and TRBJ2-5; 8 bases are shared with TRBD1. CDR1 is SGHVS and CDR2 is FQNEAQ in the germline V gene. V was pared by 5 bases and J by 5 bases, with 10 bases of the junction left unmatched. The CDR3 length is 15 residues. CDR3 DNA (partial): TGTGCCAGCAGCCGAATCGACAGGGGAGTGGAGACC. Translated: CASSRIDRGVET. The CDR3 in full is CASSRIDRGVETQYF.

Comment on this clone: The read ends 3 residues early relative to the CDR3; the germline J gene fills the gap. This chain links TRBV20-1 with TRBJ1-5; tentatively, D is TRBD1 (6 bases). Per the germline V gene, CDR1 is DFQATT and CDR2 is SNEGSKA (reference sequence). This CDR3 contains 14 residues. V lost 5 bases and J lost 0, with 11 bases in between. The sequenced part of the CDR3 DNA is TGCAGTGCTTGGGACACCCATAGCAATCAGCCC. Its translation is CSAWDTHSNQP. The whole CDR3 region reads CSAWDTHSNQPQHF.

With regard to this clone: The CDR3 is cut off 3 residues early in the read; its end comes from the germline J gene. The V gene is TRBV28, the J gene TRBJ2-7; 8 bases are shared with TRBD1. The V segment lost 6 bases and the J segment 2 bases; nucleotides outside the gene matches: 6. Germline CDR1 MDHEN, CDR2 SYDVKM. The CDR3 totals 14 residues. The CDR3 here is CASRSTGDAYEQYF. The CDR3 DNA, read in part, is TGTGCCAGCAGATCGACAGGGGACGCCTACGAG.

Notes on this clone: The read falls 3 residues short of the CDR3 end, and the missing part is taken from the germline J gene. The chain uses TRBV16 and TRBJ2-7; 9 bases align to TRBD2. After removal of 4 bases from V and 5 bases from J, the junction contained 9 bases not matched to a gene. CDR1 KGHSY and CDR2 FQNENV come from the germline V gene. The CDR3 runs 15 residues. CDR3 sequence: CASSPVAGVKNEQYF. CDR3 DNA, as far as it was read: TGTGCCAGCAGCCCCGTAGCGGGAGTGAAAAACGAG.

As regards this clone: The read gets to within 3 residues of the CDR3 end, and the germline J gene fills in the rest. The chain recombines TRBV30 with TRBJ1-5; 8 positions match TRBD1. The germline V gene has CDR1 GTSNPN and CDR2 SVGIG (reference sequence). CDR3 length: 15 amino acids. Losses at the gene ends were 4 bases for V and 2 bases for J; bases not matched to a gene: 7. Incomplete CDR3 DNA: TGTGCCTGGACCCTAGGACAGGGTGGCAATCAGCCC. Translation: CAWTLGQGGNQP. The whole CDR3 sequence reads CAWTLGQGGNQPQHF. Complete variable domain (other parts from reference TRBV30 and TRBJ1-5): SQTIHQWPATLVQPVGSPLSLECTVEGTSNPNLYWYRQAAGRGLQLLFYSVGIGQISSEVPQNLSASRPQDRQFILSSKKLLLSDSGFYLCAWTLGQGGNQPQHFGDGTRLSIL.

For this clone: From the germline J gene comes the end of the CDR3, since the read stops 3 residues before it. This chain connects TRBV20-1 to TRBJ2-5, with 12 nucleotides matching TRBD2. The CDR3 length is 18 residues. V lost 6 bases, J lost 2 bases, and 16 bases stayed unmatched. Germline V gene sequence: CDR1 DFQATT, CDR2 SNEGSKA (reference sequence). This CDR3 is CSAPDTSGRRWRQETQYF. The CDR3 DNA, read in part, is TGCAGTGCGCCGGATACTAGCGGGAGGCGGTGGAGACAAGAGACC.

A remark on this clone: The CDR3 end is not reached by the read, which stops 3 residues before it; the germline J gene fills it in. The rearrangement links TRBV28 to TRBJ2-5, with D possibly being TRBD2 (5 bases). This CDR3 is built from 15 residues. CDR1 is MDHEN and CDR2 is SYDVKM in the germline V gene. Trimming shortened V by 4 bases and J by 4 bases, and 16 bases separated the two germline ends. CDR3: CASSSRTDSRETQYF. The part of the CDR3 DNA that was read is TGTGCCAGCAGTTCCCGGACTGACTCTCGAGAGACC.

A remark on this clone: The CDR3 is cut off 3 residues early in the read; its end comes from the germline J gene. The genes are TRBV19 and TRBJ2-7; D ambiguous. Trimming stripped 3 bases from V and 6 bases from J, with 12 bases between. Germline loops: CDR1 LNHDA, CDR2 SQIVND (reference sequence). The CDR3 extends over 13 amino acids. This CDR3 is CASSIAVGSEQYF. Incomplete CDR3 DNA: TGTGCCAGTAGTATTGCGGTCGGTAGCGAG.

About this clone: The read terminates 3 residues before the CDR3 end, so the remaining end is supplied by the germline J gene. This chain links TRBV19 with TRBJ1-2; TRBD1 aligns across 8 bases. CDR1 and CDR2 (germline): LNHDA, SQIVND (reference sequence). V was pared by 7 bases and J by 4 bases, with 8 bases of the junction left unmatched. The CDR3 runs to 14 residues. CDR3 bases read: TGTGCCAGTAAAGTTGGACAGGGTCTCTATGGC. Its translation is CASKVGQGLYG. The full-length CDR3 reads as CASKVGQGLYGYTF.

The CDR3 sequence: CASSPPDSETARDTIYF. CDR3 bases read: TGTGCCAGCAGTCCCCCTGACAGTGAGACTGCTAGGGACACC. This chain joins TRBV27 and TRBJ1-3, with TRBD1 as a possible D gene (5 bases). The CDR3 end is not reached by the read, which stops 3 residues before it; the germline J gene fills it in. V was trimmed by 5 bases and J by 8 bases, leaving 25 bases between them. Germline V CDR1 and CDR2: MNHEY, SMNVEV (reference sequence). CDR3 length: 17 amino acids.

As for this clone: The CDR3 end falls 3 residues outside the read, so it is completed with the germline J gene. The chain combines TRBV2 with TRBJ1-6; the D gene is possibly TRBD1 (5 bases). Between the trimmed V and J ends, which lost 2 bases and 7 bases, there was a span of 12 bases. The CDR3 loop spans 15 amino acids. Germline CDR1 is SNHLY and CDR2 is FYNNEI. The chain's CDR3 is CASSEQGVRNSPLHF. CDR3 DNA (partial): TGTGCCAGCAGTGAACAAGGGGTTAGGAATTCACCC.

Comment on this clone: The CDR3 end is not reached by the read, which stops 3 residues before it; the germline J gene fills it in. The V and J genes are TRBV28 and TRBJ2-7, with D possibly being TRBD2 (6 bases). Per the germline V gene, CDR1 is MDHEN and CDR2 is SYDVKM. Trimming left V 5 bases short and J 5 bases short, with 19 bases between. CDR3 length equals 15 residues. CDR3: CASSIHRSWGDEQYF. CDR3 bases read: TGTGCCAGCAGTATCCACAGGTCTTGGGGGGACGAG.

With respect to this clone: The CDR3 is cut off 3 residues early in the read; its end comes from the germline J gene. The chain employs TRBV19 and TRBJ2-3; 10 positions match TRBD2. The CDR3 runs 16 residues. Per germline, CDR1 LNHDA and CDR2 SQIVND (reference sequence). The ends lost 4 bases at V and 3 bases at J; junction bases unmatched: 7. The CDR3 loop is CASSKRLAGITDTQYF. The sequenced CDR3 bases are TGTGCCAGTAGTAAAAGACTAGCGGGTATAACAGATACG.

The CDR3 spells CASSLVGGAIYEQYF. The CDR3 DNA, read in part, is TGTGCCAGCAGCTTGGTCGGGGGGGCGATCTACGAG. The V and J genes are TRBV5-4 and TRBJ2-7; 8 bases fit TRBD2. The read terminates 3 residues before the CDR3 end, so the remaining end is supplied by the germline J gene. The CDR3 spans 15 residues. The V gene end was trimmed by 0 bases and the J gene end by 3 bases; junction bases not matched to a gene: 5. In germline, CDR1 is SGHNT, CDR2 YYREEE (reference sequence).

CDR3 DNA (partial): TGTGCCAGCAGCTCGGACAGGGACGAG. It specifies CASSSDRDE. The whole CDR3 protein reads CASSSDRDEQYF. The V and J genes are TRBV12-3 or TRBV12-4 and TRBJ2-7, with 8 bases lining up with TRBD1. The read stops 3 residues short of the end of the CDR3; the missing end is completed from the germline J gene. The CDR3 contains 12 residues. The V and J ends lost 6 bases and 5 bases, in that order; junction bases with no gene match: 3.

A note on this clone: The CDR3 end lies 3 residues beyond the end of the read and is filled in from the germline J gene. This chain joins TRBV5-6 and TRBJ1-1; a weak D match, TRBD1 (6 bases). The CDR3 is made up of 15 amino acids. Germline V gives CDR1 SGHDT, CDR2 YYEEEE. The V and J ends lost 4 bases and 5 bases respectively, with 18 bases between them. CDR3 loop: CASSPPGGRKTEAFF. The sequenced CDR3 bases are TGTGCCAGCAGCCCACCCGGGGGGCGAAAGACTGAA.

Notes on this clone: The read finishes 3 residues shy of the CDR3 end, and the germline J gene is used to complete it. The rearrangement uses TRBV20-1 and TRBJ2-7, with D perhaps matching TRBD1 (6 bases). Germline V CDR1 and CDR2: DFQATT, SNEGSKA (reference sequence). The V gene lost 6 bases and the J gene lost 3 bases, with 12 bases spanning the gap. This CDR3 comprises 12 residues. CDR3 bases read: TGCAGTGCCCCGGGACACCACTACGAG. As protein: CSAPGHHYE. The whole CDR3 is CSAPGHHYEQYF.

Concerning this clone itself: The read falls 3 residues short of the CDR3 end, and the missing part is taken from the germline J gene. The chain links TRBV12-3 or TRBV12-4 to TRBJ2-5; 10 nucleotides agree with TRBD1. The CDR3 covers 14 residues. V shed 6 bases, J shed 3 bases, and the junction held 4 bases outside the gene matches. The CDR3 bases that were read are TGTGCCAGCAGCCGACAGGGGGCCAAAGAGACC. Protein sequence: CASSRQGAKET. The CDR3 in its entirety is CASSRQGAKETQYF.

Remarks on this clone: From the germline J gene comes the end of the CDR3, since the read stops 3 residues before it. The chain has TRBV6-4 and TRBJ1-5, with TRBD1 identical over 7 bases. V shed 4 bases, J shed 4 bases, and the junction held 10 bases outside the gene matches. In germline, CDR1 is MRHNA, CDR2 SNTAGT. This CDR3 comprises 16 residues. Incomplete CDR3 DNA: TGTGCCAGCAGTGCCACCAACAGGGGCCTAAATCAGCCC. Its protein product is CASSATNRGLNQP. The entire CDR3 protein reads CASSATNRGLNQPQHF.

A word on this clone: The read ends 3 residues shy of where the CDR3 ends; the end is completed using the germline J gene. The V call is TRBV19, the J call TRBJ2-7; D ambiguous. Trimming removed 3 bases at V and 1 base at J, with 7 bases between. The CDR3 is made up of 13 amino acids. The germline V gene encodes CDR1 LNHDA and CDR2 SQIVND (reference sequence). CDR3 sequence reads: CASSIFHSYEQYF. CDR3 bases read: TGTGCCAGTAGTATTTTCCATTCCTACGAG.